The next 25 T cell receptor beta chains were all read from a single sample in a study of identical twins listed by TCRdb under 2016. The library relied on 5' RACE. Data came from an Illumina HiSeq 2000. The public reads were run again by TCRdb, first through fastp at Q25 and then through MiXCR, and only productive beta chains were kept. Under each unique CDR3 protein, matching rows form one entry showing the most common genes and DNA. The sample table shows 300,000 to 350,000 distinct CDR3 sequences, and more than 9% are seen once. The top ten constitute about 7% of the sample. In addition, the sample was reused for a study of yellow fever vaccine responses in identical twins.

The material sequenced was CD8+ T cells sorted from blood. These receptors were collected from a woman aged 18-29 years in good health.

The table lists this clonotype with a few counts. V is TRBV20-1 and J is TRBJ2-1; D might be TRBD1 (6 bases). The CDR3 length is 12 residues. Trimming removed 6 bases from V and 9 bases from J, with 15 bases in between. CDR1 and CDR2 from the germline V gene are DFQATT and SNEGSKA (reference sequence). The CDR3 nucleotides are TGCAGTGCGGACCCCTGGGGGCCTGAGCAGTTCTTC. It is translated as CSADPWGPEQFF.

This clonotype was detected many times. The chain employs TRBV12-3 or TRBV12-4 and TRBJ2-7, with 9 bases matching TRBD2. This CDR3 contains 13 residues. Trimming at V came to 6 bases and at J to 5 bases, leaving 5 bases not matched to a gene. CDR3 sequence: CASSPGLADEQYF. The CDR3 nucleotides read TGTGCCAGCAGCCCGGGACTAGCAGACGAGCAGTACTTC.

The chain has TRBV6-1 and TRBJ2-7; 9 bases line up with TRBD2. Per germline, CDR1 MNHNS and CDR2 SASEGT. This CDR3 comprises 15 residues. Germline trimming cut 7 bases from V and 7 bases from J; bases unmatched to any gene: 14. The CDR3 sequence is CASTNGASGTGEQYF. The DNA of the CDR3 is TGTGCCAGCACCAACGGCGCTAGCGGGACGGGTGAGCAGTACTTC.

The chain has TRBV27 and TRBJ2-1; TRBD1 or TRBD2 may be the D gene (5 bases each). The germline V gene has CDR1 MNHEY and CDR2 SMNVEV (reference sequence). The CDR3 covers 13 residues. Trimming removed 8 bases from V and 8 bases from J, with 16 bases in between. The DNA of the CDR3 is TGTGCCAGCGGACAAAGTAGAGGGGATGAGCAGTTCTTC. Encoded protein: CASGQSRGDEQFF.

The chain has TRBV28 and TRBJ2-7; 10 positions agree with TRBD2. The CDR3 totals 15 residues. Germline CDR1 MDHEN, CDR2 SYDVKM. V shed 6 bases and J 3 bases; nucleotides not matched to a gene: 8. This CDR3 is CASRPRTSGNYEQYF. CDR3 nucleotides: TGTGCCAGCAGACCAAGGACTAGCGGTAACTACGAGCAGTACTTC. Complete variable domain (other parts from reference TRBV28 and TRBJ2-7): DVKVTQSSRYLVKRTGEKVFLECVQDMDHENMFWYRQDPGLGLRLIYFSYDVKMKEKGDIPEGYSVSREKKERFSLILESASTNQTSMYLCASRPRTSGNYEQYFGPGTRLTVT.

The rearrangement joins TRBV7-2 to TRBJ2-1, with D tentatively TRBD1 or TRBD2 (5 bases each). Looked up from germline, CDR1 is SGHTA and CDR2 is FQGNSA. V gave up 2 bases and J gave up 0 bases, with 11 bases separating them. CDR3 length equals 16 residues. CDR3 protein: CASSLLWGSSYNEQFF. The CDR3 DNA reads as TGTGCCAGCAGCTTATTATGGGGGAGCTCCTACAATGAGCAGTTCTTC.

Many counts were recorded for this clonotype. The J gene is TRBJ2-3, the V gene TRBV20-1, with 8 bases fitting TRBD2. Germline V CDR1 and CDR2: DFQATT, SNEGSKA (reference sequence). The CDR3 contains 18 residues. Trimming removed 3 bases from V and 1 base from J; junction bases left unmatched: 15. Written as DNA, the CDR3 is TGCAGTGCTAGTAGTAGCGGGGAGACGGATCTACGCACAGATACGCAGTATTTT. It yields the protein CSASSSGETDLRTDTQYF.

This clonotype was seen ten or more times. The rearrangement uses TRBV9 and TRBJ2-1; 8 nucleotides match TRBD2. The CDR3 sequence is 16 residues long. Germline V gene lookup returns CDR1 SGDLS and CDR2 YYNGEE. Losses at the gene ends were 3 bases for V and 4 bases for J; bases not matched to a gene: 9. CDR3 nucleotide sequence: TGTGCCAGCAGCGCACCCCCGGCTAGCGGGTACAATGAGCAGTTCTTC. It translates to CASSAPPASGYNEQFF.

This clonotype came up a few times. This chain uses TRBV6-1 with TRBJ2-1, with 7 bases fitting TRBD2. CDR3 length equals 17 residues. V was clipped by 4 bases and J by 3 bases; unmatched bases: 12. CDR1 and CDR2 from the germline V gene are MNHNS and SASEGT. The CDR3 sequence is CASSVRGGSDLYNEQFF. In DNA form, the CDR3 reads TGTGCCAGCAGTGTGAGGGGCGGGAGTGACCTCTACAATGAGCAGTTCTTC.

Ten or more counts support this clonotype. The chain joins TRBV20-1 to TRBJ1-1; D remains unclear. V was cut by 5 bases and J by 0 bases, with 7 bases left in between. CDR1 is DFQATT, CDR2 SNEGSKA, per germline (reference sequence). This CDR3 comprises 12 residues. The CDR3 loop is CSASDLNTEAFF. As DNA, the CDR3 is TGCAGTGCTTCCGATCTGAACACTGAAGCTTTCTTT.

Only a few counts were recorded for this clonotype. The J gene is TRBJ2-7, the V gene TRBV20-1; 9 bases line up with TRBD2. Germline V gene sequence: CDR1 DFQATT, CDR2 SNEGSKA (reference sequence). V lost 6 bases to trimming and J lost 0 bases; unmatched junction nucleotides: 3. This CDR3 region has 13 residues. Here the CDR3 reads CSAWTSDSYEQYF. The CDR3 region has the DNA TGCAGTGCGTGGACTAGCGACTCCTACGAGCAGTACTTC.

This clonotype was counted between two and nine times. The V gene is TRBV5-1, the J gene TRBJ1-1; 8 bases agree with TRBD1. The germline V gene encodes CDR1 SGHRS and CDR2 YFSETQ. Losses at the gene ends were 4 bases for V and 11 bases for J; bases not matched to a gene: 7. The CDR3 sequence is 12 residues long. The CDR3 coding sequence is TGCGCCAGCAGCGAGGACAGGGACGGGGCTTTCTTT. Amino acid sequence: CASSEDRDGAFF.

In this sample, this clonotype turned up a few times. This rearrangement joins TRBV7-9 to TRBJ2-2; D gene unclear. Germline CDR1 reads SEHNR; CDR2 reads FQNEAQ (reference sequence). Trimming pared 2 bases from V and 2 bases from J, leaving 6 bases between. CDR3 size: 14 residues. The CDR3 nucleotides are TGTGCCAGCAGCTTAACTACTAACACCGGGGAGCTGTTTTTT. As protein: CASSLTTNTGELFF.

V is TRBV20-1 and J is TRBJ2-5; TRBD2 aligns across 10 bases. The CDR3 sequence is 16 residues long. The junction had 9 bases not matched to a gene; V was cut back by 0 bases and J by 5 bases. Germline CDR1 is DFQATT and CDR2 is SNEGSKA (reference sequence). This chain's CDR3 is CSARDYRLAGDETQYF. The CDR3, as DNA: TGCAGTGCTAGAGATTATCGGCTAGCGGGAGATGAGACCCAGTACTTC.

The sample holds one count of this clonotype. Germline is not matched at one junction end, which may reflect a read error. The genes are TRBV6-2 or TRBV6-3 and TRBJ2-7, with D perhaps matching TRBD1 (5 bases). CDR1 and CDR2 from the germline V gene are MNHEY and SVGEGT. The CDR3 consists of 14 residues. The CDR3 region has the DNA TGTGCCAGCATTTACGACAGATTCTCCTACGAGCAGTACTTC. Its translation is CASIYDRFSYEQYF.

A few counts support this clonotype. The gene calls are TRBV5-1 and TRBJ2-2; 7 bases map to TRBD1. Germline values: CDR1 SGHRS, CDR2 YFSETQ. The CDR3 sequence is 17 residues long. With 4 bases clipped from V and 4 bases from J, the junction kept 13 bases outside the gene matches. CDR3 residues: CASSPKSGTAVTGELFF. The CDR3 DNA sequence: TGCGCCAGCAGCCCCAAATCCGGGACAGCAGTCACCGGGGAGCTGTTTTTT. Full variable domain (outside the CDR3, taken from reference TRBV5-1 and TRBJ2-2): KAGVTQTPRYLIKTRGQQVTLSCSPISGHRSVSWYQQTPGQGLQFLFEYFSETQRNKGNFPGRFSGRQFSNSRSEMNVSTLELGDSALYLCASSPKSGTAVTGELFFGEGSRLTVL.

This clonotype was observed a few times. The chain recombines TRBV6-5 with TRBJ2-7; the D gene is possibly TRBD2 (5 bases). Deletions cut 0 bases from V and 5 bases from J, with 11 bases between. The CDR3 has 14 residues. Germline V CDR1 and CDR2: MNHEY, SVGAGI. CDR3 in DNA: TGTGCCAGCAGTTACTCACTAGTTACCGACGAGCAGTACTTC. This encodes CASSYSLVTDEQYF.

This sequence joins TRBV20-1 and TRBJ2-3; D is ambiguous. The germline gives CDR1 DFQATT, CDR2 SNEGSKA (reference sequence). Deletions cut 4 bases from V and 0 bases from J, with 14 bases between. CDR3 length: 15 amino acids. The CDR3, as DNA: TGCAGTGCTATAGTGCCGGTGGTTAGCACAGATACGCAGTATTTT. Encoded protein: CSAIVPVVSTDTQYF.

This clonotype was observed at least ten times. The V and J genes are TRBV12-3 or TRBV12-4 and TRBJ1-1; D is uncertain. The CDR3 is 12 residues long. The V end lost 7 bases, the J end lost 6 bases, and 12 bases lay between the germline ends. The CDR3 here is CASMKGYAEAFF. Here the CDR3 DNA reads TGTGCCAGCATGAAAGGGTACGCTGAAGCTTTCTTT.

V usage is TRBV2 and J usage is TRBJ2-2, with a tentative D call TRBD1 (6 bases). The germline V and J ends were trimmed by 3 bases and 7 bases, with 12 bases remaining between them. Per the germline V gene, CDR1 is SNHLY and CDR2 is FYNNEI. The length of the CDR3 is 14 residues. The CDR3 region is CASSDTNRVGELFF. The CDR3 DNA reads TGTGCCAGCAGTGATACAAACAGGGTCGGGGAGCTGTTTTTT. Combining the CDR3 with reference TRBV2 and TRBJ2-2 gives the whole variable domain EPEVTQTPSHQVTQMGQEVILRCVPISNHLYFYWYRQILGQKVEFLVSFYNNEISEKSEIFDDQFSVERPDGSNFTLKIRSTKLEDSAMYFCASSDTNRVGELFFGEGSRLTVL.

Only a few counts were recorded for this clonotype. The chain combines TRBV4-1 with TRBJ2-3; D unresolved. V lost 0 bases and J 5 bases, leaving 9 bases between the germline ends. CDR1 and CDR2 from the germline V gene are MGHRA and YSYEKL. The CDR3 consists of 14 residues. CDR3 in amino acids: CASSQEPFLDTQYF. CDR3 sequence (DNA): TGCGCCAGCAGCCAAGAACCGTTTTTAGATACGCAGTATTTT.

This chain links TRBV5-4 with TRBJ1-1, with 11 bases identical to TRBD1. Germline lookup yields CDR1 SGHNT and CDR2 YYREEE (reference sequence). This CDR3 comprises 18 residues. V lost 0 bases, J lost 1 base, and 8 bases stayed unmatched. CDR3 amino acids: CASSLEGQGALRNTEAFF. The CDR3 DNA reads as TGTGCCAGCAGCTTGGAAGGACAGGGGGCGCTTCGGAACACTGAAGCTTTCTTT. The entire variable domain, with the rest obtained from reference TRBV5-4 and TRBJ1-1, is as follows: ETGVTQSPTHLIKTRGQQVTLRCSSQSGHNTVSWYQQALGQGPQFIFQYYREEENGRGNFPPRFSGLQFPNYSSELNVNALELDDSALYLCASSLEGQGALRNTEAFFGQGTRLTVV.

The chain has TRBV10-3 and TRBJ2-1; 7 positions match TRBD1. The V gene end was trimmed by 2 bases and the J gene end by 2 bases; junction bases not matched to a gene: 3. From germline, CDR1 is ENHRY and CDR2 SYGVKD. The CDR3 has 15 amino acids. The CDR3 spells CAISEGTETYNEQFF. CDR3 sequence (DNA): TGTGCCATCAGTGAGGGGACAGAGACCTACAATGAGCAGTTCTTC.

This clonotype showed up many times. The chain joins TRBV12-3 or TRBV12-4 to TRBJ2-5; D is undetermined. The CDR3 extends over 12 amino acids. Trimming cost V 5 bases and J 1 base, with 5 bases left between them. The CDR3, as DNA: TGTGCCAGCAGTCCCCCCCAAGAGACCCAGTACTTC. Amino acid sequence: CASSPPQETQYF.

This clonotype has a handful of counts. V is TRBV7-8 and J is TRBJ2-2; 7 nucleotides agree with TRBD1. V lost 3 bases to trimming and J lost 1 base; unmatched junction nucleotides: 2. CDR1 and CDR2 from the germline V gene are SGHVS and FQNEAQ. This CDR3 is 15 amino acids long. The DNA for the CDR3 is TGTGCCAGCAGCTTTCGGACAGGGAACACCGGGGAGCTGTTTTTT. As protein: CASSFRTGNTGELFF.